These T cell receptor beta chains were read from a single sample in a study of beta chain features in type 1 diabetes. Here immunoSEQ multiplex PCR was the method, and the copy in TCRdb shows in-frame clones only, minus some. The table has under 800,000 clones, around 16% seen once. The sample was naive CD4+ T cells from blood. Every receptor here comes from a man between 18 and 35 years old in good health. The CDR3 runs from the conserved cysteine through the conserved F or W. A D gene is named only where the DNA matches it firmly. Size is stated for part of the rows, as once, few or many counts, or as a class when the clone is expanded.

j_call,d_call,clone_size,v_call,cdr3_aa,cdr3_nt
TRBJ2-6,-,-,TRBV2,CASSLGSGGANVLTF,TGTGCCAGCAGTCTGGGATCCGGCGGAGCCAACGTCCTGACTTTC
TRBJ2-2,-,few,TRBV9,CASQRGRLDTGELFF,TGTGCCAGCCAAAGAGGGAGGCTGGACACCGGGGAGCTGTTTTTT
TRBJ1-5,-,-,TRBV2,CASSLGTSSQHF,TGTGCCAGCAGTCTCGGGACTTCGTCCCAGCATTTT
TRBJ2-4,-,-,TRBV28,CASSWTFSLAKNIQYF,TGTGCCAGCAGTTGGACGTTTTCTTTAGCCAAAAACATTCAGTACTTC
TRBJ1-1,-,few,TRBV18,CASSLGQNTEAFF,TGTGCCAGCTCACTCGGACAGAACACTGAAGCTTTCTTT
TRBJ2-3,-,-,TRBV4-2,CASSQDFRARAPDTQYF,TGTGCCAGCAGCCAAGATTTTAGGGCCAGGGCACCAGATACGCAGTATTTT
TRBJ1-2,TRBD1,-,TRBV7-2,CASSAGQGASYGYTF,TGTGCCAGCAGCGCGGGACAGGGGGCTTCCTATGGCTACACCTTC
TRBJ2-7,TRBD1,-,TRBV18,CASSPRTGLYEQYF,TGTGCCAGCTCACCGAGGACAGGGCTCTACGAGCAGTACTTC
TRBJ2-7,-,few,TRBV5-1,CASSAQEGYEQYF,TGCGCCAGCAGCGCGCAGGAGGGCTACGAGCAGTACTTC
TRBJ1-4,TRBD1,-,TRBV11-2,CASSLGTGRIRTGDEKLFF,TGTGCCAGCAGCTTAGGGACAGGCCGTATACGGACGGGGGATGAAAAACTGTTTTTT
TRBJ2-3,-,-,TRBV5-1,CASSEATTQYF,TGCGCCAGCAGCGAGGCTACCACGCAGTATTTT
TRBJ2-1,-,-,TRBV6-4,CASSDFSWSSYNEQFF,TGTGCCAGCAGTGACTTTAGCTGGAGCTCCTACAATGAGCAGTTCTTC
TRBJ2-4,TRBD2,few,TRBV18,CASSPRSSGGADIQYF,TGTGCCAGCTCACCTCGTTCTAGCGGGGGGGCGGACATTCAGTACTTC
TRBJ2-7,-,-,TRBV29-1,CSVGHLYEQYF,TGCAGCGTGGGACACCTCTACGAGCAGTACTTC
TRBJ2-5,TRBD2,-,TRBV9,CASSVAGGAGGETQYF,TGTGCCAGCAGCGTAGCTGGGGGCGCGGGGGGAGAGACCCAGTACTTC
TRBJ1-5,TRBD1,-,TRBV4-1,CASSQEGTGVQRPQHF,TGCGCCAGCAGCCAAGAGGGGACAGGGGTTCAGAGGCCCCAGCATTTT
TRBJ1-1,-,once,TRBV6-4,CASRVTPQNTEAFF,TGTGCCAGCAGAGTAACACCCCAGAACACTGAAGCTTTCTTT
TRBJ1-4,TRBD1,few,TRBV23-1,CASSQFTWTGKRHEKLFF,TGCGCCAGCAGTCAATTTACTTGGACAGGGAAACGCCACGAAAAACTGTTTTTT
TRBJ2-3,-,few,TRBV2,CASSAQGLTSTDTQYF,TGTGCCAGCAGTGCGCAAGGACTTACTAGCACAGATACGCAGTATTTT
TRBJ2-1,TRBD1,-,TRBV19,CASSEGQGVYNEQFF,TGTGCCAGTAGTGAAGGACAGGGGGTATACAATGAGCAGTTCTTC
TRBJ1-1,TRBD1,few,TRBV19,CASSMTRVTGENTEAFF,TGTGCCAGTAGTATGACTAGAGTCACAGGGGAGAACACTGAAGCTTTCTTT
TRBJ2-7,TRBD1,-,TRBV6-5,CASSYSGQGFHYEQYF,TGTGCCAGCAGTTACTCAGGACAGGGATTTCACTACGAGCAGTACTTC
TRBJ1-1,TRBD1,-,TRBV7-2,CASSLALTGPVGEAFF,TGTGCCAGCAGCTTAGCCCTGACAGGGCCCGTCGGGGAAGCTTTCTTT
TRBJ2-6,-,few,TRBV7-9,CASSRGTGANVLTF,TGTGCCAGCAGCCGAGGCACTGGGGCCAACGTCCTGACTTTC
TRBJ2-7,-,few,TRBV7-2,CASSFFGGNYEQYF,TGTGCCAGCAGCTTTTTCGGCGGGAACTACGAGCAGTACTTC
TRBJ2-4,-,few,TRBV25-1,CASSVGGLAKNIQYF,TGTGCCAGCAGTGTAGGGGGGTTAGCCAAAAACATTCAGTACTTC
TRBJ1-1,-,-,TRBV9,CASSVADRDKNTEAFF,TGTGCCAGCAGCGTAGCCGACAGAGATAAGAACACTGAAGCTTTCTTT
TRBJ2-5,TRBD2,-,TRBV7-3,CASSLNSGGETQYF,TGTGCCAGCAGCTTAAACAGCGGGGGAGAGACCCAGTACTTC
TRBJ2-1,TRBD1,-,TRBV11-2,CASILSGTGDHEQFF,TGTGCCAGCATCCTCTCCGGGACAGGGGATCATGAGCAGTTCTTC
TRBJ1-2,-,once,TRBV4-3,CASSQDFRVSYGYTF,TGCGCCAGCAGCCAAGATTTCAGGGTCTCATATGGCTACACCTTC
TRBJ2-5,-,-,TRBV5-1,CASRTTHRVEETQYF,TGCGCCAGCAGGACAACGCACAGGGTTGAAGAGACCCAGTACTTC
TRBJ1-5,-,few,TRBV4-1,CASSQDWKGRGQPQHF,TGCGCCAGCAGCCAAGATTGGAAGGGTCGGGGTCAGCCCCAGCATTTT
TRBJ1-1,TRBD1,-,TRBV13,CASRRGTGNTEAFF,TGTGCCAGCAGACGCGGGACAGGGAACACTGAAGCTTTCTTT
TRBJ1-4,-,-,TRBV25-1,CASSGFRTWAEKLFF,TGTGCCAGCAGTGGGTTCAGGACGTGGGCGGAAAAACTGTTTTTT
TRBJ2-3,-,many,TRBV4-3,CARKNLGSSTDTQYF,TGCGCCAGGAAGAACTTAGGGTCTAGCACAGATACGCAGTATTTT
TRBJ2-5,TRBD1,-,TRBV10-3,CAIRATGSETQYF,TGTGCCATCAGGGCGACAGGGAGTGAGACCCAGTACTTC
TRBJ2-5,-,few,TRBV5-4,CASSFNSAVETQYF,TGTGCCAGCAGCTTTAACTCAGCGGTAGAGACCCAGTACTTC
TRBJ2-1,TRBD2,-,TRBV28,CASSLVSGRAGVVSNEQFF,TGTGCCAGCAGTTTAGTAAGCGGGAGGGCCGGGGTGGTTAGTAATGAGCAGTTCTTC
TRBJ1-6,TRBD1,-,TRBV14,CASTRDRGYNSPLHF,TGTGCCAGCACCCGGGACAGGGGCTATAATTCACCCCTCCACTTT
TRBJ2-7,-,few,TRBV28,CASSTTAPYEQYF,TGTGCCAGCAGTACGACAGCCCCCTACGAGCAGTACTTC
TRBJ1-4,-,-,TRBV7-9,CASSPWGGTTNEKLFF,TGTGCCAGCAGCCCTTGGGGAGGGACAACTAATGAAAAACTGTTTTTT
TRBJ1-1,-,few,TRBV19,CACARDSVNTEAFF,TGTGCCTGCGCCCGGGACTCCGTGAACACTGAAGCTTTCTTT
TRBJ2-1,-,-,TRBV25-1,CASKDRRYNEQFF,TGTGCCAGCAAGGATAGAAGGTACAATGAGCAGTTCTTC
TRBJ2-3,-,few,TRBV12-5,CASGLANRDTQYF,TGTGCTAGTGGTTTGGCCAACAGGGATACGCAGTATTTT
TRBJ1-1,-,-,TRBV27,CASSLAGKTEAFF,TGTGCCAGCAGTTTAGCAGGGAAAACTGAAGCTTTCTTT
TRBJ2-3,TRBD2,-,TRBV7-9,CASSGSGVTDTQYF,TGTGCCAGCAGTGGGAGCGGGGTCACAGATACGCAGTATTTT
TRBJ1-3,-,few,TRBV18,CASVPGASGNTIYF,TGTGCCAGCGTTCCAGGGGCGTCTGGAAACACCATATATTTT
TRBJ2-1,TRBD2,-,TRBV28,CASSLWWGTSGQPEFF,TGTGCCAGCAGTTTATGGTGGGGGACTAGCGGGCAGCCGGAGTTCTTC
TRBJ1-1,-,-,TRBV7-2,CASSLLATEAFF,TGTGCCAGCAGCTTATTAGCCACTGAAGCTTTCTTT
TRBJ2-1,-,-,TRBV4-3,CASSHRGDEQFF,TGCGCCAGCAGCCATAGGGGAGATGAGCAGTTCTTC